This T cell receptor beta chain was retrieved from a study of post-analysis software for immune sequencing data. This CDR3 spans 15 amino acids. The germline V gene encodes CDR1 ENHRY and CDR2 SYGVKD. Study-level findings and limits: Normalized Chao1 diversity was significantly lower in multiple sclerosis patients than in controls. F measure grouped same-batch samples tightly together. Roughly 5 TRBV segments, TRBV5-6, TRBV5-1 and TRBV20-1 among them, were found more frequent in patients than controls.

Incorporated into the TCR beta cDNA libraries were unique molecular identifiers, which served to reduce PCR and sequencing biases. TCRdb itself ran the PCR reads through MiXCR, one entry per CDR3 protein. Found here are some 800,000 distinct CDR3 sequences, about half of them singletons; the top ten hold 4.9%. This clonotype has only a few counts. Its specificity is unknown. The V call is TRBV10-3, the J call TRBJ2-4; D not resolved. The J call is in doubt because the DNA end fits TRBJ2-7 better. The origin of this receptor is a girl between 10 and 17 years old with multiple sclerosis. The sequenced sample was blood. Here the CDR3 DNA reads TGTGCCATCAGTGAGGGACCCACCACGAACTACGAGCAGTACTTC. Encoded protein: CAISEGPTTNYEQYF.